What follows describes a single T cell receptor beta chain. As yet, its antigen is unknown. CDR3 length equals 16 residues. The V gene's germline CDR1 is SGHVS and CDR2 FQNEAQ. V was clipped by 2 bases and J by 6 bases; unmatched bases: 12. Method: immunoSEQ multiplex PCR; TCRdb's copy keeps in-frame clones and lacks some. Of about 2.2 million clones in the sample, 90% to 95% were seen once. Naive CD8 cells comprised CD45RO-negative, CCR7-positively selected cells, excluding terminally differentiated effector memory CD45RA+ cells. Healthy HIV-negative adults with no recent acute infections or vaccinations were recruited as donors. This entry is derived from a study of shared clonotypes between healthy human individuals. Whole-study results and caveats: Inspection by rarefaction showed sorted-subset sequencing to be incomplete despite large depth.

V usage is TRBV7-8 and J usage is TRBJ2-7; 8 nucleotides agree with TRBD2. The sequenced sample was naive CD8+ T cells from PBMCs. This TCR came from a man aged 18 to 29 in good health. Some clones in this sample may be carry-over from other donors' samples. The CDR3 protein is CASSLTPGLVGREQYF. Written as DNA, the CDR3 is TGTGCCAGCAGCTTAACCCCGGGACTAGTAGGGCGCGAGCAGTACTTC.